This T cell receptor (beta chain) was documented in a study of cytomegalovirus exposure and HLA in healthy donors. Study results and limitations: Association of a missense DCLRE1C variant with TCR beta V- and J-gene trimming was reported in a later analysis. Rates of TCR association differed by HLA locus in a later analysis, with DRB1 highest and HLA-C lowest. In a later analysis, compared with equally common non-associated chains, HLA-associated beta chains were more expanded.

Although they were nominally healthy when sampled, donors likely had unrecorded immune exposures. As concerns this clone: Its antigen is unidentified.

The PCR contained 60 Vbeta and 13 Jbeta primers. The repertoire was sequenced with immunoSEQ multiplex PCR; TCRdb's copy has only in-frame clones and lacks some. This repertoire comprises some 83,000 clones; its ten largest clones make up less than 1.5%. This sequence originates from a woman aged 25 to 39 in good health and CMV-seronegative. Sequencing was performed on PBMCs.

The CDR3 loop reads CASSSGQGMALGYTF. The DNA of the CDR3 is TGTGCCAGCAGCTCCGGACAGGGGATGGCCCTTGGCTACACCTTC. The rearrangement joins TRBV7-9 to TRBJ1-2, with 9 bases that match TRBD1. Germline V gene sequence: CDR1 SEHNR, CDR2 FQNEAQ (reference sequence). The trim removed 4 bases at V and 7 bases at J, leaving 10 bases unmatched. This CDR3 has 15 amino acids.